These T cell receptor beta chains were read from a single sample in a study of T-cell reconstitution after alpha-beta-depleted transplantation in children. One entry per CDR3 protein, called by TCRdb with MiXCR from the PCR reads. This table holds roughly 400,000 distinct CDR3 sequences, approximately 41% found once. The sequencing here drew on PBMCs, taken before TCRalphabeta/CD19-depleted stem cell transplant. These receptors originate from a girl aged 2 to 9 with aplastic anemia, due to receive a stem cell transplant. Both conserved end residues are part of each CDR3. Each record gives: clone size, CDR3 length, V gene, D gene, J gene, CDR3 protein, CDR3 DNA. The D gene is left open where the match is weak. Expanded clones get a size class; other rows say once, few or many, or leave the size out.

>.|16|TRBV18|TRBD1|TRBJ1-5
CASSPGQGGRNQPQHF
TGTGCCAGCTCACCGGGACAGGGTGGGCGCAATCAGCCCCAGCATTTT
>once|14|TRBV6-1|.|TRBJ2-3
CASKVTDSTDTQYF
TGTGCCAGCAAGGTAACGGATAGCACAGATACGCAGTATTTT
>.|14|TRBV19|.|TRBJ1-5
CASSVKQGTGAQHF
TGTGCCAGTAGTGTAAAACAGGGAACTGGGGCCCAGCATTTT
>.|12|TRBV6-5|.|TRBJ1-1
CASSSGSTEAFF
TGTGCCAGCAGTTCTGGGTCCACTGAAGCTTTCTTT
>many|15|TRBV20-1|.|TRBJ1-2
CSAREGASLNYGYTF
TGCAGTGCTAGAGAAGGGGCCAGCCTTAACTATGGCTACACCTTC
>.|15|TRBV20-1|.|TRBJ2-3
CSARFRGRGTDTQYF
TGCAGTGCTAGATTCCGGGGTCGGGGCACAGATACGCAGTATTTT
>.|13|TRBV5-1|.|TRBJ2-1
CASSFRTVDEQFF
TGCGCCAGCAGCTTTAGGACAGTGGATGAGCAGTTCTTC
>.|15|TRBV7-2|TRBD1|TRBJ1-2
CASSPGQGSGYGYTF
TGTGCCAGCAGCCCGGGACAGGGGAGCGGCTATGGCTACACCTTC
>.|14|TRBV20-1|TRBD2|TRBJ2-5
CSASQAGRGETQYF
TGCAGTGCTAGTCAAGCGGGAAGGGGAGAGACCCAGTACTTC
>many|11|TRBV27|TRBD2|TRBJ2-7
CASSRGGEQYF
TGTGCCAGCAGTCGGGGGGGAGAGCAGTACTTC
>.|17|TRBV7-3|TRBD1|TRBJ2-1
CASSLLPGQGAYNEQFF
TGTGCCAGCAGCTTACTGCCGGGACAGGGGGCCTACAATGAGCAGTTCTTC
>once|13|TRBV27|.|TRBJ2-7
CASSLSADYEQYF
TGTGCCAGCAGTTTATCGGCGGATTACGAGCAGTACTTC
>.|14|TRBV6-5|.|TRBJ2-5
CASTNQGIQETQYF
TGTGCCAGCACCAATCAGGGGATCCAAGAGACCCAGTACTTC
>.|18|TRBV7-6|.|TRBJ2-3
CASSFGLGAQGSTDTQYF
TGTGCCAGCAGCTTTGGGCTCGGGGCCCAAGGAAGCACAGATACGCAGTATTTT
>.|16|TRBV7-6|TRBD1|TRBJ2-1
CASRPGTGQTYNEQFF
TGTGCCAGCAGACCGGGGACAGGTCAGACCTACAATGAGCAGTTCTTC
>.|16|TRBV13|.|TRBJ1-6
CASSLYGGSYNSPLHF
TGTGCCAGCAGCTTATACGGGGGCTCCTATAATTCACCCCTCCACTTT
>few|16|TRBV27|.|TRBJ1-5
CASSSLQGGPNQPQHF
TGTGCCAGCAGTTCCCTACAGGGAGGGCCCAATCAGCCCCAGCATTTT
>.|13|TRBV10-3|.|TRBJ2-3
CAISGAATDTQYF
TGTGCCATCAGTGGGGCAGCCACAGATACGCAGTATTTT
>.|15|TRBV20-1|.|TRBJ2-5
CSARGAGAAPETQYF
TGCAGTGCTAGAGGAGCAGGGGCCGCCCCTGAGACCCAGTACTTC
>many|15|TRBV27|.|TRBJ2-1
CASARPGLLLNEQFF
TGTGCCAGCGCCCGACCGGGACTCCTCCTCAATGAGCAGTTCTTC
>few|14|TRBV7-9|.|TRBJ2-3
CASSHRTEGDTQYF
TGTGCCAGCAGCCACAGGACGGAGGGCGATACGCAGTATTTT
>many|15|TRBV11-2|.|TRBJ2-3
CASSLPGGLPDTQYF
TGTGCCAGCAGCTTACCCGGGGGCCTCCCAGATACGCAGTATTTT
>.|16|TRBV7-2|.|TRBJ2-3
CASSLVSGWATDTQYF
TGTGCCAGCAGCTTAGTGTCTGGATGGGCGACAGATACGCAGTATTTT
>few|15|TRBV29-1|TRBD1|TRBJ2-3
CSVPPGQGKVDTQYF
TGCAGCGTTCCACCGGGACAGGGGAAAGTGGATACGCAGTATTTT
>.|15|TRBV7-9|TRBD1|TRBJ1-2
CAGERDRSSAYGYTF
TGTGCCGGGGAACGGGACAGGTCATCCGCCTATGGCTACACCTTC
>few|14|TRBV10-3|.|TRBJ2-6
CAIRGPGSANVLTF
TGTGCCATCAGGGGGCCCGGGAGCGCTAACGTCCTGACTTTC
>few|14|TRBV18|TRBD1|TRBJ1-2
CASSPLGQGSGYTF
TGTGCCAGCTCACCTCTCGGACAGGGCTCTGGCTACACCTTC
>few|15|TRBV6-5|.|TRBJ2-3
CASSYLGRAKDTQYF
TGTGCCAGCAGTTACTTGGGCAGGGCTAAAGATACGCAGTATTTT
>many|18|TRBV9|TRBD2|TRBJ2-1
CASSHASRTSGSPNEQFF
TGTGCCAGCAGCCATGCTTCCCGGACTAGCGGGAGCCCCAATGAGCAGTTCTTC
>few|15|TRBV3-1|TRBD2|TRBJ2-7
CASSHLLAGKLEQYF
TGTGCCAGCAGCCACCTACTAGCGGGAAAGTTGGAGCAGTACTTC
>many|13|TRBV7-9|.|TRBJ1-4
CASSRGSAEKLFF
TGTGCCAGCAGCAGGGGGTCTGCAGAAAAACTGTTTTTT
>many|14|TRBV6-1|TRBD1|TRBJ2-5
CASSERTGQETQYF
TGTGCCAGCAGTGAGAGGACAGGGCAAGAGACCCAGTACTTC
>many|14|TRBV5-6|.|TRBJ2-5
CASTSGGGKPTQYF
TGTGCCAGCACGTCAGGGGGGGGGAAACCGACCCAGTACTTC
>.|16|TRBV5-4|TRBD1|TRBJ2-7
CASSLDRGLGYREQYF
TGTGCCAGCAGCTTGGACAGGGGGCTCGGCTACCGCGAGCAGTACTTC
>many|16|TRBV6-1|TRBD2|TRBJ2-7
CASSTQTSGRSGEQYF
TGTGCCAGCAGTACCCAGACTAGCGGGAGGTCCGGCGAGCAGTACTTC
>many|15|TRBV12-3/TRBV12-4|TRBD1|TRBJ1-6
CASRTTTGEYSPLHF
TGTGCCAGCAGAACTACGACAGGGGAGTATTCACCCCTCCACTTT
>.|14|TRBV7-2|TRBD1|TRBJ1-5
CASRRGQGLGPQHF
TGTGCCAGCAGACGAGGACAGGGCCTAGGGCCCCAGCATTTT
>.|17|TRBV7-9|TRBD1|TRBJ2-7
CASSLPQRQGVFSEQYF
TGTGCCAGCAGCTTACCCCAACGACAGGGCGTCTTCAGTGAGCAGTACTTC
>.|15|TRBV6-1|TRBD2|TRBJ2-1
CASGGLAGGPNEQFF
TGTGCCAGCGGGGGACTAGCGGGAGGGCCTAATGAGCAGTTCTTC
>many|14|TRBV24-1|TRBD2|TRBJ2-1
CATSESGSSNEQFF
TGTGCCACCAGTGAAAGCGGGAGCAGCAATGAGCAGTTCTTC
>.|15|TRBV30|.|TRBJ2-6
CAWSVLGTGANVLTF
TGTGCCTGGAGTGTACTCGGAACTGGGGCCAACGTCCTGACTTTC
>many|14|TRBV5-1|.|TRBJ2-1
CASSPVPFYNEQFF
TGCGCCAGCAGCCCCGTCCCATTCTACAATGAGCAGTTCTTC
>.|13|TRBV28|.|TRBJ2-7
CASSFSASYEQYF
TGTGCCAGCAGTTTTTCAGCTTCCTACGAGCAGTACTTC
>many|13|TRBV20-1|TRBD1|TRBJ1-5
CSAGQVYNQPQHF
TGCAGTGCTGGACAGGTATACAATCAGCCCCAGCATTTT
>.|14|TRBV5-1|.|TRBJ1-1
CASSLRDLNTEAFF
TGCGCCAGCAGCTTGCGGGACCTGAACACTGAAGCTTTCTTT
>.|12|TRBV10-3|.|TRBJ1-2
CAINRGSDGYTF
TGTGCCATCAATAGGGGATCGGATGGCTACACCTTC
>once|14|TRBV5-1|.|TRBJ2-1
CASSLQSTYNEQFF
TGCGCCAGCAGCTTGCAAAGCACCTACAATGAGCAGTTCTTC
>few|15|TRBV20-1|TRBD2|TRBJ2-1
CSARRGSGRAGEQFF
TGCAGTGCTAGGAGAGGCAGCGGGAGGGCCGGTGAGCAGTTCTTC
>many|14|TRBV15|.|TRBJ1-3
CATSRGQGSGTIYF
TGTGCCACCAGCAGGGGCCAGGGAAGCGGCACCATATATTTT
>many|15|TRBV6-5|TRBD2|TRBJ2-1
CASSYSGRDGGEQFF
TGTGCCAGCAGTTACTCCGGGCGGGACGGGGGGGAGCAGTTCTTC
>once|15|TRBV7-9|.|TRBJ2-5
CASSPRALLGETQYF
TGTGCCAGCAGCCCTAGGGCCCTCCTTGGGGAGACCCAGTACTTC
>many|18|TRBV2|TRBD2|TRBJ2-1
CASRPLTGLAGVLNEQFF
TGTGCCAGCAGGCCCCTCACCGGACTAGCGGGAGTCCTAAATGAGCAGTTCTTC
>.|16|TRBV3-1|TRBD2|TRBJ2-5
CASSHRRGGRQETQYF
TGTGCCAGCAGCCACCGGCGCGGGGGGAGACAAGAGACCCAGTACTTC
>.|16|TRBV20-1|TRBD2|TRBJ2-7
CSATGTSGRRSYEQYF
TGCAGTGCTACCGGGACTAGCGGGAGAAGGTCCTACGAGCAGTACTTC
>many|14|TRBV6-2/TRBV6-3|.|TRBJ2-7
CASSYAGQSYEQYF
TGTGCCAGCAGTTACGCGGGACAGTCTTACGAGCAGTACTTC
>few|14|TRBV7-2|TRBD1|TRBJ1-2
CASSLIRGTDGYTF
TGTGCCAGCAGCCTTATCAGGGGGACGGATGGCTACACCTTC